Following are 29 T cell receptor beta chains from one sample sequenced in a study of STAT3 mutations in large granular lymphocyte leukemia. Repertoires were generated with immunoSEQ multiplex PCR, while TCRdb's copy carries only in-frame clones and drops some. The sample comprises about 10,000 clones, 45% to 65% of which are singletons, and about 8.3% rests with the top ten. Their antigen targets remain unknown. Study results and caveats: In T-cell large granular lymphocyte leukemia, about half of patients showed multiple immunodominant subclonotypes.

Sequencing was done on a sample of peripheral blood mononuclear cells. The source of these receptors is a boy aged 10-17 years with T-cell large granular lymphocyte leukemia. Some clones in this sample may be carry-over from other donors' samples.

This rearrangement joins TRBV30 to TRBJ1-6; possibly TRBD1 for D (6 bases). V lost 2 bases and J 8 bases, leaving 16 bases between the germline ends. CDR3 length: 15 residues. Germline V gene data show CDR1 as GTSNPN and CDR2 as SVGIG (reference sequence). CDR3 loop: CAWSYEQGWHSPLHF. For the CDR3, the DNA is TGTGCCTGGAGTTACGAACAGGGCTGGCATTCACCCCTCCACTTT.

The chain has TRBV27 and TRBJ1-6; TRBD1 agrees at 8 bases. Germline lookup yields CDR1 MNHEY and CDR2 SMNVEV (reference sequence). The CDR3 sequence is 17 residues long. J lost 0 bases, V lost 8 bases, and 9 bases had no gene match. The CDR3 sequence: CASSRGLPDSYNSPLHF. As DNA, the CDR3 is TGTGCCAGCTCCAGGGGGCTCCCCGACTCCTATAATTCACCCCTCCACTTT.

The V gene is TRBV7-9, the J gene TRBJ2-3; 11 positions match TRBD2. The trim removed 0 bases at V and 9 bases at J, leaving 5 bases unmatched. The CDR3 totals 15 residues. CDR1 is SEHNR, CDR2 FQNEAQ, per germline (reference sequence). CDR3: CASSLALSSGGTQYF. CDR3 bases: TGTGCCAGCAGCTTAGCGCTGTCTAGCGGGGGGACGCAGTATTTT.

The rearrangement joins TRBV5-1 to TRBJ2-5, with D possibly TRBD1 on 6 matching bases. Trimming took 7 bases from V and 0 from J, leaving 19 bases between them. CDR3 length: 16 amino acids. Germline CDR1 is SGHRS and CDR2 is YFSETQ. In DNA form, the CDR3 reads TGCGCCAGCGACGAGGGTGCTAGGGGGTACCAAGAGACCCAGTACTTC. As protein: CASDEGARGYQETQYF. The full variable domain, rest sourced from reference TRBV5-1 and TRBJ2-5, is KAGVTQTPRYLIKTRGQQVTLSCSPISGHRSVSWYQQTPGQGLQFLFEYFSETQRNKGNFPGRFSGRQFSNSRSEMNVSTLELGDSALYLCASDEGARGYQETQYFGPGTRLLVL.

The chain combines TRBV30 with TRBJ2-5, with unresolved D. The V and J ends lost 0 bases and 4 bases respectively, with 3 bases between them. Germline V gene data show CDR1 as GTSNPN and CDR2 as SVGIG (reference sequence). CDR3 size: 11 residues. The CDR3 nucleotides are TGTGCCTGGAGTGTGTTAGAGACCCAGTACTTC. Amino acid sequence: CAWSVLETQYF. The complete variable domain, with remaining parts taken from reference TRBV30 and TRBJ2-5, reads SQTIHQWPATLVQPVGSPLSLECTVEGTSNPNLYWYRQAAGRGLQLLFYSVGIGQISSEVPQNLSASRPQDRQFILSSKKLLLSDSGFYLCAWSVLETQYFGPGTRLLVL.

The chain couples TRBV27 to TRBJ2-7; perhaps D is TRBD1 or TRBD2 (6 bases each). The ends were cut back, 7 bases at V and 1 base at J, with 14 bases in the middle. The CDR3 length is 14 residues. In germline, CDR1 is MNHEY, CDR2 SMNVEV (reference sequence). CDR3 region: CASTSLGGSYEQYF. The CDR3 DNA follows: TGTGCCAGCACCTCCCTAGGGGGGTCCTACGAGCAGTACTTC.

Only a few counts were recorded for this clone. The gene calls are TRBV5-4 and TRBJ2-5; 10 bases fit TRBD2. Germline CDR1 SGHNT, CDR2 YYREEE (reference sequence). V was pared by 4 bases and J by 0 bases, with 9 bases of the junction left unmatched. The CDR3 totals 17 residues. The CDR3 coding sequence is TGTGCCAGCAGCACGGGGACTAGCGAACTGTACCAAGAGACCCAGTACTTC. Translating gives CASSTGTSELYQETQYF.

This CDR3 is CASSFANKIYEQYF. DNA for the CDR3: TGTGCCAGCAGTTTCGCCAACAAGATCTACGAGCAGTACTTC. The chain is built from TRBV27 and TRBJ2-7; D remains unclear. Looked up from germline, CDR1 is MNHEY and CDR2 is SMNVEV (reference sequence). The CDR3 extends over 14 amino acids. Trimming removed 3 bases at V and 3 bases at J, with 12 bases between.

The V call is TRBV2, the J call TRBJ2-3; D not resolved. V shed 6 bases and J shed 1 base, with 17 bases lying between them. The CDR3 sequence is 16 residues long. CDR1 and CDR2 (germline): SNHLY, FYNNEI. CDR3 in DNA: TGTGCCAGCAGCCTCGAAGGTTCCTCTGGCACAGATACGCAGTATTTT. Translation gives CASSLEGSSGTDTQYF.

The chain recombines TRBV27 with TRBJ2-7, with 8 positions matching TRBD1. The junction had 5 bases not matched to a gene; V was cut back by 3 bases and J by 1 base. Germline lookup yields CDR1 MNHEY and CDR2 SMNVEV (reference sequence). The CDR3 loop spans 15 amino acids. Here the CDR3 DNA reads TGTGCCAGCAGTTTCAGTGGGACAGGATCCTACGAGCAGTACTTC. It codes for CASSFSGTGSYEQYF.

The J gene is TRBJ1-2, the V gene TRBV19; D is ambiguous. Germline V gene data show CDR1 as LNHDA and CDR2 as SQIVND (reference sequence). This CDR3 is 13 amino acids long. V was shortened by 3 bases and J by 6 bases, with 11 bases between the two germline ends. In DNA form, the CDR3 reads TGTGCCAGTAGTATCGGGCGATTCAATGGCTACACCTTC. Translated: CASSIGRFNGYTF.

J is TRBJ2-3 and V is TRBV7-2; 7 bases fit TRBD1. Germline values: CDR1 SGHTA, CDR2 FQGNSA. Trimming cost V 6 bases and J 2 bases; bases outside gene matches: 5. This CDR3 spans 14 amino acids. In nucleotides, the CDR3 is TGTGCCAGCAGAACAGGGGTCCACACAGATACGCAGTATTTT. It encodes CASRTGVHTDTQYF.

The chain carries TRBV25-1 and TRBJ2-1; the match to TRBD2 covers 9 bases. Trimming took 7 bases from V and 5 from J; bases not matched to a gene: 3. The CDR3 totals 13 residues. CDR1 MGHDK and CDR2 SYGVNS come from the germline V gene. The CDR3 nucleotides read TGTGCCAGCAAACTAGCGGGTAACAATGAGCAGTTCTTC. This sequence encodes CASKLAGNNEQFF.

V gene TRBV5-1 combines with J gene TRBJ2-5, with unresolved D. CDR1 and CDR2 from the germline V gene are SGHRS and YFSETQ. This CDR3 has 14 amino acids. V was trimmed by 0 bases and J by 4 bases, leaving 10 bases between them. The CDR3 is CASSLDAMGETQYF. Here the CDR3 DNA reads TGCGCCAGCAGCTTGGACGCCATGGGAGAGACCCAGTACTTC.

This clone was observed a few times. The chain couples TRBV7-8 to TRBJ1-6; D possibly corresponds to TRBD1 (5 bases). The germline V and J ends were trimmed by 1 base and 10 bases, with 20 bases remaining between them. The V gene's germline CDR1 is SGHVS and CDR2 FQNEAQ. The CDR3 has 17 amino acids. The CDR3 bases are TGTGCCAGCAGCTTAGTGGTGGGTCAGGGAAAGGGATCACCCCTCCACTTT. It translates to CASSLVVGQGKGSPLHF.

This clone was detected only a few times. The rearrangement uses TRBV29-1 and TRBJ2-5, with D possibly matching TRBD2 (5 bases). CDR3 size: 14 residues. Germline V CDR1 and CDR2: SQVTM, ANQGSEA. The CDR3: CSILSSRTQETQYF. The CDR3 DNA sequence: TGCAGTATCCTGTCTAGCCGAACCCAAGAGACCCAGTACTTC.

This clone was counted only a few times. The chain has TRBV6-1 and TRBJ2-7; 10 bases fit TRBD1. The CDR3 has 14 amino acids. CDR1 MNHNS and CDR2 SASEGT come from the germline V gene. V dropped 4 bases and J dropped 4; count of bases not matched to a gene: 4. CDR3 amino acids: CASSVRTGGYEQYF. The CDR3, as DNA: TGTGCCAGCAGTGTACGGACAGGGGGGTACGAGCAGTACTTC.

The chain is built from TRBV14 and TRBJ1-2; D unresolved. The CDR3 runs 19 residues. With 4 bases removed from V and 0 bases from J, the gap between germline ends came to 24 bases. Germline loops: CDR1 SGHDN, CDR2 FVKESK. The CDR3 DNA reads TGTGCCAGCAGCCGTAATCTCGGACTTTTTCGCCAAGCTAACTATGGCTACACCTTC. Translation: CASSRNLGLFRQANYGYTF.

V gene TRBV27 combines with J gene TRBJ1-6; D unresolved. The CDR3 has 15 residues. V dropped 6 bases and J dropped 4 bases, with 13 bases sitting between them. Germline V gene data show CDR1 as MNHEY and CDR2 as SMNVEV (reference sequence). CDR3 in DNA: TGTGCCAGCAGCGCTTTTGGGCAGTATAATTCACCCCTCCACTTT. Translated, it gives CASSAFGQYNSPLHF.

This clone has a handful of counts. The J gene is TRBJ2-7, the V gene TRBV13; D is unclear. This CDR3 has 11 amino acids. Trimming removed 5 bases at V and 1 base at J, with 3 bases between. Germline V CDR1 and CDR2: PRHDT, FYEKMQ (reference sequence). In DNA form, the CDR3 reads TGTGCCAGCAGCGAGTCCTACGAGCAGTACTTC. Protein product: CASSESYEQYF.

The chain is built from TRBV7-2 and TRBJ2-7; 8 bases are shared with TRBD2. In germline, CDR1 is SGHTA, CDR2 FQGNSA. The CDR3 is made up of 18 amino acids. Trimming took 1 base from V and 2 from J; bases not matched to a gene: 13. As DNA, the CDR3 is TGTGCCAGCAGCTTAGTAGGGCCCAGCGGGGGTTCCACCTACGAGCAGTACTTC. Its translation: CASSLVGPSGGSTYEQYF.

The V call is TRBV4-1, the J call TRBJ1-2; D gene ambiguous. Germline CDR1 is MGHRA and CDR2 is YSYEKL. The CDR3 is made up of 14 amino acids. Between the trimmed V and J ends, which lost 0 bases and 8 bases, there was a span of 13 bases. CDR3 bases: TGCGCCAGCAGCCAAGATGAGGTATCAGGCGGCTACACCTTC. It codes for CASSQDEVSGGYTF.

The chain joins TRBV5-6 to TRBJ2-7; D unclear. V lost 2 bases and J lost 2, with 5 bases in between. This CDR3 is built from 12 residues. Germline loops: CDR1 SGHDT, CDR2 YYEEEE. The CDR3 is CASSFGPYEQYF. DNA for the CDR3: TGTGCCAGCAGCTTCGGGCCCTACGAGCAGTACTTC.

The J gene is TRBJ2-1, the V gene TRBV9, with TRBD2 matching over 14 bases. The CDR3 has 16 amino acids. Germline CDR1 and CDR2: SGDLS and YYNGEE. With 2 bases clipped from V and 7 bases from J, the junction kept 5 bases outside the gene matches. The CDR3 DNA is TGTGCCAGCAGCGTCGGGACTAGCGGGAGTTGGAATGAGCAGTTCTTC. Protein product: CASSVGTSGSWNEQFF.

The CDR3 region is CASSTLEQYF. The CDR3, as DNA: TGTGCCAGCAGTACCCTGGAGCAGTACTTC. The chain links TRBV27 to TRBJ2-7; D gene unclear. CDR1 is MNHEY and CDR2 is SMNVEV in the germline V gene (reference sequence). The CDR3 totals 10 residues. V was trimmed by 5 bases and J by 7 bases, leaving 6 bases between them.

The rearrangement uses TRBV29-1 and TRBJ1-6; 8 bases map to TRBD1. The CDR3 loop spans 14 amino acids. The germline V gene has CDR1 SQVTM and CDR2 ANQGSEA. With 4 bases clipped from V and 8 bases from J, the junction kept 7 bases outside the gene matches. CDR3: CSVAITDRDSPLHF. Here the CDR3 DNA reads TGCAGCGTTGCCATTACGGACAGGGATTCACCCCTCCACTTT. The full variable domain, with the rest looked up from reference TRBV29-1 and TRBJ1-6, is SAVISQKPSRDICQRGTSLTIQCQVDSQVTMMFWYRQQPGQSLTLIATANQGSEATYESGFVIDKFPISRPNLTFSTLTVSNMSPEDSSIYLCSVAITDRDSPLHFGNGTRLTVT.

V gene TRBV4-1 combines with J gene TRBJ1-5; perhaps TRBD1 as D (6 bases). V shed 1 base and J shed 6 bases, with 10 bases lying between them. Germline CDR1 and CDR2: MGHRA and YSYEKL. This CDR3 is built from 14 residues. The CDR3 region has the DNA TGCGCCAGCAGCCAAGCCGGGGGCGGTCAGCCCCAGCATTTT. This translates into CASSQAGGGQPQHF.

This clone was observed a single time. V is TRBV18 and J is TRBJ2-3; 9 bases are a match to TRBD1. CDR3 length: 19 residues. From germline, CDR1 is KGHSH and CDR2 LQKENI. The junction had 16 bases not matched to a gene; V was cut back by 6 bases and J by 0 bases. The CDR3, as DNA: TGTGCCAGCTCTTCCCGGGACAGGGCCCCAGGGGTGAGCACAGATACGCAGTATTTT. As protein: CASSSRDRAPGVSTDTQYF.

The chain recombines TRBV6-5 with TRBJ2-7; TRBD2 matches at 9 bases. Looked up from germline, CDR1 is MNHEY and CDR2 is SVGAGI. Trimming at V came to 0 bases and at J to 2 bases, leaving 2 bases not matched to a gene. There are 15 residues in the CDR3. CDR3 protein: CASSYSASGTYEQYF. The DNA for the CDR3 is TGTGCCAGCAGTTACTCGGCTAGCGGGACCTACGAGCAGTACTTC.